This T cell receptor (beta chain) was obtained from a study of CD8 T cells in Susac syndrome. Germline V gene lookup returns CDR1 SGHNT and CDR2 YYREEE (reference sequence). Trimming took 0 bases from V and 3 from J, leaving 14 bases between them. The CDR3 loop spans 16 amino acids. RNA was extracted with the RNeasy kit, and a quantity of roughly 0.5 to 1 ug was reverse transcribed using random hexamers. TCRdb independently ran MiXCR on the immunoSEQ multiplex PCR reads; one entry per CDR3 protein. The data contain 400,000 or so distinct CDR3 sequences, 85% of them singletons. Study observations and caveats: The study recognized that its TCR sequencing and HLA analysis covered a relatively small number of individuals.

On this clonotype: Its antigen is not known.

Sequencing was done on a sample of CD8+ T cells from PBMCs. The TCR sequence derives from a human donor with multiple sclerosis. The chain is built from TRBV5-4 and TRBJ2-3; D possibly corresponds to TRBD2 (5 bases). The DNA of the CDR3 is TGTGCCAGCAGCTTGGACGAGGGAATTATAACAGATACGCAGTATTTT. Translation gives CASSLDEGIITDTQYF.